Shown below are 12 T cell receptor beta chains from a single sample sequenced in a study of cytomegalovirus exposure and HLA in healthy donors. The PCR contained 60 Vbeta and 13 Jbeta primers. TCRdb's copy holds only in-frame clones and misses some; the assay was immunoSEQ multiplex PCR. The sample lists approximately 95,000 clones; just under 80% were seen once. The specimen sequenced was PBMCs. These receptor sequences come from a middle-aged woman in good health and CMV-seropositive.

Written as DNA, the CDR3 is TGCGCCAGCAGCCAAGGGCCCGCGGAGCGCAATCAGCCCCAGCATTTT. It translates to CASSQGPAERNQPQHF. The chain has TRBV4-1 and TRBJ1-5; D is undetermined. The CDR3 sequence is 16 residues long. V was cut by 1 base and J by 2 bases, with 12 bases left in between. Germline V gives CDR1 MGHRA, CDR2 YSYEKL.

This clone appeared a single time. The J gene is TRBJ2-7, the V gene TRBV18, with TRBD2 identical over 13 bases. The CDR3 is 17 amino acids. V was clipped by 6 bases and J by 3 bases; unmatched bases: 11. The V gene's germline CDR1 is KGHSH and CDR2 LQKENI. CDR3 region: CASSQAAGTSGDYEQYF. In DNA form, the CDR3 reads TGTGCCAGCTCTCAAGCCGCTGGGACTAGCGGGGACTACGAGCAGTACTTC. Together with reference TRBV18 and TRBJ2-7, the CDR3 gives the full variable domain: NAGVMQNPRHLVRRRGQEARLRCSPMKGHSHVYWYRQLPEEGLKFMVYLQKENIIDESGMPKERFSAEFPKEGPSILRIQQVVRGDSAAYFCASSQAAGTSGDYEQYFGPGTRLTVT.

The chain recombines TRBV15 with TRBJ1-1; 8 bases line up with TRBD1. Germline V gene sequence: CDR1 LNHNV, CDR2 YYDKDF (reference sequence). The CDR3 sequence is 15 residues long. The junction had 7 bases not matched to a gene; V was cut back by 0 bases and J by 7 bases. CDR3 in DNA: TGTGCCACCAGCAGAGATAGGGGACAGGTCTGTGAAGCTTTCTTT. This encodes CATSRDRGQVCEAFF.

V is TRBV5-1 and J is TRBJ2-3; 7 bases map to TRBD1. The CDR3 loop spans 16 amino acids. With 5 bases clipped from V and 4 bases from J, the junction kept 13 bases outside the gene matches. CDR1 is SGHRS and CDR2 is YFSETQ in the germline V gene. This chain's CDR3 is CASSETGSRLADTQYF. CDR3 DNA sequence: TGCGCCAGCAGTGAGACAGGGAGTAGGTTGGCAGATACGCAGTATTTT.

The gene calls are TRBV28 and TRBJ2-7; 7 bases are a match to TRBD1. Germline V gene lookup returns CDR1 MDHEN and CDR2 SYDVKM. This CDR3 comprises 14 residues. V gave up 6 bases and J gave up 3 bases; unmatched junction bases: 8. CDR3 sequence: CASSLGQAGYEQYF. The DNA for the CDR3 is TGTGCCAGCAGCCTCGGACAGGCCGGCTACGAGCAGTACTTC.

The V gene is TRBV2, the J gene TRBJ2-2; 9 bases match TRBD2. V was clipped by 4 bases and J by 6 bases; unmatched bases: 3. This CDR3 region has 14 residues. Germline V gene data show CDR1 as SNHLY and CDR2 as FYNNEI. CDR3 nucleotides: TGTGCCAGCAGTGGAGGGACTAGCTCCGGGGAGCTGTTTTTT. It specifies CASSGGTSSGELFF. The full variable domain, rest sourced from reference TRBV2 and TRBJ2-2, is EPEVTQTPSHQVTQMGQEVILRCVPISNHLYFYWYRQILGQKVEFLVSFYNNEISEKSEIFDDQFSVERPDGSNFTLKIRSTKLEDSAMYFCASSGGTSSGELFFGEGSRLTVL.

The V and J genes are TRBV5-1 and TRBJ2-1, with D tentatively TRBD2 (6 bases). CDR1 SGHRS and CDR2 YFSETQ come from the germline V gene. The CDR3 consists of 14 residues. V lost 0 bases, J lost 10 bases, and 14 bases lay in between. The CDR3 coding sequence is TGCGCCAGCAGCTTGGGTGGAGGGATTGAGGAGCAGTTCTTC. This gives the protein CASSLGGGIEEQFF. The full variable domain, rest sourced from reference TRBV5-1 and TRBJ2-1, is KAGVTQTPRYLIKTRGQQVTLSCSPISGHRSVSWYQQTPGQGLQFLFEYFSETQRNKGNFPGRFSGRQFSNSRSEMNVSTLELGDSALYLCASSLGGGIEEQFFGPGTRLTVL.

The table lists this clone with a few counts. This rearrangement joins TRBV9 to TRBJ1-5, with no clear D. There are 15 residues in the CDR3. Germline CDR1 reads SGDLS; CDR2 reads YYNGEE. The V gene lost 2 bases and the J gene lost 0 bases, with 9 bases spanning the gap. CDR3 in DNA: TGTGCCAGCAGCGTTGTACCAGATAGCAATCAGCCCCAGCATTTT. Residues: CASSVVPDSNQPQHF. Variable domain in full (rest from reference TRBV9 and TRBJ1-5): DSGVTQTPKHLITATGQRVTLRCSPRSGDLSVYWYQQSLDQGLQFLIQYYNGEERAKGNILERFSAQQFPDLHSELNLSSLELGDSALYFCASSVVPDSNQPQHFGDGTRLSIL.

In DNA form, the CDR3 reads TGTGCCAGCAGAGGAGGGACAGGGGGGAATTCACCCCTCCACTTT. Its protein product is CASRGGTGGNSPLHF. V gene TRBV5-4 combines with J gene TRBJ1-6, with TRBD1 matching over 11 bases. The CDR3 has 15 amino acids. Germline loops: CDR1 SGHNT, CDR2 YYREEE (reference sequence). V gave up 5 bases and J gave up 7 bases; unmatched junction bases: 5.

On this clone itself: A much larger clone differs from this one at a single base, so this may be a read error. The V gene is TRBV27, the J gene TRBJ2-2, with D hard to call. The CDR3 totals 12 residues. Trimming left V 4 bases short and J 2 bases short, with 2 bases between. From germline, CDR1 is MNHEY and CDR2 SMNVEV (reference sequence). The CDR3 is CASSSNTGELFF. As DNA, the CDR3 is TGTGCCAGCAGTTCAAACACCGGGGAGCTGTTTTTT.

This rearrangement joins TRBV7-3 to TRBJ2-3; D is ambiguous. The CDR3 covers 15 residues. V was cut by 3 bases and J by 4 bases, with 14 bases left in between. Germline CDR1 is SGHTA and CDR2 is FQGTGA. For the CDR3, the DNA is TGTGCCAGCAGCTTCCTTGCGGCCGGATCAGATACGCAGTATTTT. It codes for CASSFLAAGSDTQYF.

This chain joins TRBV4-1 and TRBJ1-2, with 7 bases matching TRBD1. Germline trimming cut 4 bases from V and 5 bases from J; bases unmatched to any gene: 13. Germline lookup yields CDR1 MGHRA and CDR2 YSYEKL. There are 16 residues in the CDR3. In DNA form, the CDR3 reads TGCGCCAGCAGCCTTCCCGCCCGGGACAGATTTTATGGCTACACCTTC. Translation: CASSLPARDRFYGYTF.